A single sample is the source of the 28 T cell receptor beta chains below, sequenced in a study of shared clonotypes between healthy human individuals (dated by TCRdb to 2020 to 2022). Libraries were prepared through the immunoSEQ multiplex PCR assay. The table was pulled from immuneACCESS by TCRdb, which kept in-frame rearrangements only. Such tables lose some clones; where checked, under half of the loss comes from unresolved V genes, and the rest has no known cause. This sample has millions of clones in its table, and approximately 93% of those were observed once. 0.39% of the sample rests with the top ten. Sequenced sample: naive CD4+ T cells from PBMCs. The sample's cell subset or site label is to be understood as: CD45RA+ positively selected. These receptor sequences come from a man in his late teens or twenties in good health. Some clones in this sample may be carry-over from other donors' samples.

This chain joins TRBV9 and TRBJ2-3, with TRBD1 matching over 9 bases. The CDR3 is made up of 17 amino acids. Germline V gene lookup returns CDR1 SGDLS and CDR2 YYNGEE. The V segment lost 0 bases and the J segment 4 bases; nucleotides outside the gene matches: 9. The CDR3 reads CASSVAGTGTTPDTQYF. CDR3 DNA sequence: TGTGCCAGCAGCGTAGCCGGGACAGGGACCACCCCAGATACGCAGTATTTT.

This chain uses TRBV18 with TRBJ2-2; D may be TRBD2 (5 bases). The germline V and J ends were trimmed by 5 bases and 4 bases, with 8 bases remaining between them. This CDR3 is built from 13 residues. Germline loops: CDR1 KGHSH, CDR2 LQKENI. CDR3 bases: TGTGCCAGCTCAGGGGAGCTCACCGGGGAGCTGTTTTTT. This gives the protein CASSGELTGELFF. Together with reference TRBV18 and TRBJ2-2, the CDR3 gives the full variable domain: NAGVMQNPRHLVRRRGQEARLRCSPMKGHSHVYWYRQLPEEGLKFMVYLQKENIIDESGMPKERFSAEFPKEGPSILRIQQVVRGDSAAYFCASSGELTGELFFGEGSRLTVL.

As concerns this clone: Distinct nucleotide sequences in the sample also encode this CDR3. The chain joins TRBV5-4 to TRBJ2-5; D gene unclear. The CDR3 has 12 amino acids. Germline V gene sequence: CDR1 SGHNT, CDR2 YYREEE (reference sequence). V gave up 4 bases and J gave up 4 bases, with 8 bases separating them. The CDR3 spells CASSLPLETQYF. Here the CDR3 DNA reads TGTGCCAGCAGCCTTCCCCTAGAGACCCAGTACTTC.

Of note for this clone: Other DNA sequences of this sample code for an identical CDR3. This sequence joins TRBV9 and TRBJ1-2; no clear D. Germline CDR1 is SGDLS and CDR2 is YYNGEE. The CDR3 extends over 12 amino acids. Trimming shortened V by 0 bases and J by 4 bases, and 4 bases separated the two germline ends. Here the CDR3 DNA reads TGTGCCAGCAGCGTAGACAGCTATGGCTACACCTTC. It yields the protein CASSVDSYGYTF.

The V gene is TRBV25-1, the J gene TRBJ2-5, with 9 bases that match TRBD1. CDR1 is MGHDK and CDR2 is SYGVNS in the germline V gene. This CDR3 has 17 residues. The V gene end was trimmed by 0 bases and the J gene end by 2 bases; junction bases not matched to a gene: 7. The chain's CDR3 is CASSEYGGTGIQETQYF. The CDR3 bases are TGTGCCAGCAGTGAATACGGCGGGACAGGGATACAAGAGACCCAGTACTTC. Together with reference TRBV25-1 and TRBJ2-5, the CDR3 gives the full variable domain: EADIYQTPRYLVIGTGKKITLECSQTMGHDKMYWYQQDPGMELHLIHYSYGVNSTEKGDLSSESTVSRIRTEHFPLTLESARPSHTSQYLCASSEYGGTGIQETQYFGPGTRLLVL.

The gene calls are TRBV11-2 and TRBJ2-3; perhaps TRBD2 as D (5 bases). This CDR3 spans 15 amino acids. The germline V gene has CDR1 SGHAT and CDR2 FQNNGV. V lost 7 bases and J 4 bases, leaving 18 bases between the germline ends. For the CDR3, the DNA is TGTGCCAGCAAGGGCCTTCCGCGGGTGGCAGATACGCAGTATTTT. This translates into CASKGLPRVADTQYF.

This chain connects TRBV2 to TRBJ1-1; 7 bases agree with TRBD1. V trimming: 7 bases; J trimming: 0 bases; junction bases outside the gene matches: 8. In germline, CDR1 is SNHLY, CDR2 FYNNEI. The CDR3 covers 15 residues. In nucleotides, the CDR3 is TGTGCCAGCAACGCCGGGACAGTAATGAACACTGAAGCTTTCTTT. Translation gives CASNAGTVMNTEAFF.

The chain employs TRBV30 and TRBJ2-5; D unresolved. CDR1 and CDR2 from the germline V gene are GTSNPN and SVGIG (reference sequence). Deletions cut 3 bases from V and 13 bases from J, with 21 bases between. CDR3 size: 13 residues. CDR3 protein: CAWSVNLAGDLYF. The CDR3, as DNA: TGTGCCTGGAGCGTAAATCTGGCTGGAGATCTGTACTTC.

The chain couples TRBV7-6 to TRBJ2-7; maybe TRBD2 (6 bases). Per the germline V gene, CDR1 is SGHVS and CDR2 is FNYEAQ. The CDR3 contains 15 residues. Trimming shortened V by 1 base and J by 4 bases, and 14 bases separated the two germline ends. The CDR3 loop reads CASSLGDGSFYEQYF. DNA for the CDR3: TGTGCCAGCAGCTTAGGGGACGGGAGCTTTTACGAGCAGTACTTC.

The genes are TRBV10-3 and TRBJ2-3; possibly TRBD1 or TRBD2 for D (5 bases each). V shed 11 bases and J shed 0 bases, with 21 bases lying between them. Germline lookup yields CDR1 ENHRY and CDR2 SYGVKD. The CDR3 runs 16 residues. CDR3 sequence: CAAYGAGGGSTDTQYF. CDR3 nucleotides: TGTGCCGCCTATGGGGCAGGTGGGGGTAGCACAGATACGCAGTATTTT.

The chain is built from TRBV7-9 and TRBJ1-1; tentative D call: TRBD1 (6 bases). Germline V lookup: CDR1 SEHNR, CDR2 FQNEAQ (reference sequence). The CDR3 is 16 amino acids. Between the trimmed V and J ends, which lost 0 bases and 4 bases, there was a span of 15 bases. CDR3 residues: CASSLALGGRGTEAFF. DNA of the CDR3: TGTGCCAGCAGCTTAGCTTTAGGGGGGAGGGGCACTGAAGCTTTCTTT.

The J gene is TRBJ2-2, the V gene TRBV6-1; D possibly corresponds to TRBD1 (6 bases). The germline V and J ends were trimmed by 4 bases and 3 bases, with 9 bases remaining between them. The CDR3 runs 14 residues. Germline lookup yields CDR1 MNHNS and CDR2 SASEGT. CDR3 residues: CASSGRTDTGELFF. In nucleotides, the CDR3 is TGTGCCAGCAGTGGGAGGACAGACACCGGGGAGCTGTTTTTT.

The chain joins TRBV5-5 to TRBJ2-1; tentatively, D is TRBD2 (6 bases). The CDR3 has 17 residues. Trimming stripped 4 bases from V and 4 bases from J, with 21 bases between. Germline V gene data show CDR1 as SGHKS and CDR2 as YYEKEE (reference sequence). CDR3 amino acids: CASSRGTREPVYNEQFF. CDR3 nucleotide sequence: TGTGCCAGCAGCCGCGGGACCAGGGAGCCTGTTTACAATGAGCAGTTCTTC. The full variable domain, rest sourced from reference TRBV5-5 and TRBJ2-1, is DAGVTQSPTHLIKTRGQQVTLRCSPISGHKSVSWYQQVLGQGPQFIFQYYEKEERGRGNFPDRFSARQFPNYSSELNVNALLLGDSALYLCASSRGTREPVYNEQFFGPGTRLTVL.

The genes are TRBV7-9 and TRBJ1-2, with 9 bases fitting TRBD1. Germline CDR1 is SEHNR and CDR2 is FQNEAQ (reference sequence). This CDR3 is built from 15 residues. The junction had 10 bases not matched to a gene; V was cut back by 5 bases and J by 6 bases. CDR3 protein: CASSPTQGAANGYTF. The CDR3, as DNA: TGTGCCAGCAGCCCAACACAGGGGGCGGCGAATGGCTACACCTTC. Looking up the rest from reference TRBV7-9 and TRBJ1-2 gives the full variable domain: DTGVSQNPRHKITKRGQNVTFRCDPISEHNRLYWYRQTLGQGPEFLTYFQNEAQLEKSRLLSDRFSAERPKGSFSTLEIQRTEQGDSAMYLCASSPTQGAANGYTFGSGTRLTVV.

V and J are TRBV14 and TRBJ1-1, with D tentatively TRBD1 (5 bases). The CDR3 totals 15 residues. V was pared by 3 bases and J by 5 bases, with 16 bases between. Germline V gene lookup returns CDR1 SGHDN and CDR2 FVKESK. The DNA for the CDR3 is TGTGCCAGCAGCCAGGCCCATACTGGGGGGACTGAAGCTTTCTTT. This gives the protein CASSQAHTGGTEAFF.

For the CDR3, the DNA is TGCGCCAGCAGCTTGATTATCGGCGCCCCAGATGAGCAGTTCTTC. It is translated as CASSLIIGAPDEQFF. V usage is TRBV5-1 and J usage is TRBJ2-1; unclear D gene. The CDR3 has 15 amino acids. The germline V gene encodes CDR1 SGHRS and CDR2 YFSETQ. V lost 1 base to trimming and J lost 8 bases, with 16 bases between them.

The chain couples TRBV15 to TRBJ2-7, with 12 bases identical to TRBD1. Germline V lookup: CDR1 LNHNV, CDR2 YYDKDF (reference sequence). The CDR3 has 17 residues. The trim removed 2 bases at V and 0 bases at J, leaving 5 bases unmatched. As DNA, the CDR3 is TGTGCCACCAGCAGACCCCGGGACAGGGGGCTCTCCTACGAGCAGTACTTC. Translated, it gives CATSRPRDRGLSYEQYF.

The chain links TRBV7-8 to TRBJ2-7; TRBD2 is a possible D gene (6 bases). The CDR3 is 14 amino acids. Per germline, CDR1 SGHVS and CDR2 FQNEAQ. V lost 5 bases and J 6 bases, leaving 17 bases between the germline ends. CDR3 loop: CASSTRGVGGEQYF. CDR3 nucleotide sequence: TGTGCCAGCAGCACCCGCGGGGTAGGAGGCGAGCAGTACTTC.

The chain combines TRBV28 with TRBJ2-1; 10 bases map to TRBD1. This CDR3 has 12 residues. Germline V gene data show CDR1 as MDHEN and CDR2 as SYDVKM. Germline trimming cut 2 bases from V and 15 bases from J; bases unmatched to any gene: 4. Here the CDR3 reads CASSLETGGPFF. For the CDR3, the DNA is TGTGCCAGCAGTTTAGAGACAGGGGGCCCGTTCTTC.

This clone appeared once. The chain has TRBV7-2 and TRBJ2-4; TRBD1 aligns across 8 bases. This CDR3 contains 14 residues. With 5 bases clipped from V and 5 bases from J, the junction kept 5 bases outside the gene matches. The V gene's germline CDR1 is SGHTA and CDR2 FQGNSA. The CDR3 loop reads CASSAGGSENIQYF. For the CDR3, the DNA is TGTGCCAGCAGCGCAGGGGGCTCGGAAAACATTCAGTACTTC.

This clone appeared a single time. J is TRBJ2-7 and V is TRBV28; weak D call: TRBD2 (5 bases). Germline V gene lookup returns CDR1 MDHEN and CDR2 SYDVKM. The CDR3 runs to 13 residues. The germline V and J ends were trimmed by 7 bases and 3 bases, with 13 bases remaining between them. CDR3 sequence: CASKLGLNYEQYF. DNA of the CDR3: TGTGCCAGCAAACTTGGACTTAACTACGAGCAGTACTTC.

The genes are TRBV5-6 and TRBJ2-5, with 12 positions matching TRBD2. V gave up 5 bases and J gave up 1 base; unmatched junction bases: 12. From germline, CDR1 is SGHDT and CDR2 YYEEEE. The CDR3 loop spans 18 amino acids. CDR3 region: CASSTSGRKAIFQETQYF. The CDR3, as DNA: TGTGCCAGCAGTACTAGCGGGAGGAAGGCCATTTTCCAAGAGACCCAGTACTTC.

Regarding this clone: The sample carries other DNA sequences with the same CDR3. The chain is built from TRBV7-2 and TRBJ2-5; D is ambiguous. The CDR3 loop spans 13 amino acids. In germline, CDR1 is SGHTA, CDR2 FQGNSA. V lost 5 bases, J lost 2 bases, and 9 bases lay in between. CDR3 protein: CASSLGLQETQYF. DNA for the CDR3: TGTGCCAGCAGCCTGGGTCTACAAGAGACCCAGTACTTC.

The rearrangement uses TRBV6-1 and TRBJ2-7, with TRBD2 matching over 7 bases. Trimming removed 1 base from V and 5 bases from J; junction bases left unmatched: 8. This CDR3 region has 15 residues. The germline gives CDR1 MNHNS, CDR2 SASEGT. The CDR3 protein is CASSEGGGRVNEQYF. As DNA, the CDR3 is TGTGCCAGCAGTGAAGGGGGCGGGAGAGTCAACGAGCAGTACTTC.

The chain has TRBV20-1 and TRBJ1-2; D ambiguous. V was trimmed by 5 bases and J by 8 bases, leaving 9 bases between them. Looked up from germline, CDR1 is DFQATT and CDR2 is SNEGSKA (reference sequence). The CDR3 sequence is 10 residues long. This CDR3 reads CSAREEGYTF. The CDR3 DNA sequence: TGCAGTGCTCGTGAGGAAGGCTACACCTTC.

This chain links TRBV2 with TRBJ1-1, with D hard to call. CDR1 is SNHLY, CDR2 FYNNEI, per germline. Trimming shortened V by 6 bases and J by 7 bases, and 15 bases separated the two germline ends. The CDR3 loop spans 13 amino acids. Written as DNA, the CDR3 is TGTGCCAGCAGGGTAGAATTAGGGCGTGAAGCTTTCTTT. Residues: CASRVELGREAFF. Full variable domain (missing parts from reference TRBV2 and TRBJ1-1): EPEVTQTPSHQVTQMGQEVILRCVPISNHLYFYWYRQILGQKVEFLVSFYNNEISEKSEIFDDQFSVERPDGSNFTLKIRSTKLEDSAMYFCASRVELGREAFFGQGTRLTVV.

The rearrangement uses TRBV5-4 and TRBJ2-5, with a tentative D call TRBD2 (5 bases). The CDR3 length is 13 residues. Trimming removed 4 bases at V and 4 bases at J, with 11 bases between. Germline V CDR1 and CDR2: SGHNT, YYREEE (reference sequence). CDR3 DNA: TGTGCCAGCAGCCCAACTAGGGCAGAGACCCAGTACTTC. It codes for CASSPTRAETQYF.

Remarks on this clone: At the DNA level, this CDR3 is encoded by other sequences in the same sample as well. The chain uses TRBV5-1 and TRBJ2-3; D not certain. The CDR3 length is 13 residues. Trimming took off 0 bases at V and 4 bases at J, with 6 bases between the two ends. Looked up from germline, CDR1 is SGHRS and CDR2 is YFSETQ. This CDR3 is CASSLGSADTQYF. The CDR3 DNA is TGCGCCAGCAGCTTGGGATCTGCAGATACGCAGTATTTT.